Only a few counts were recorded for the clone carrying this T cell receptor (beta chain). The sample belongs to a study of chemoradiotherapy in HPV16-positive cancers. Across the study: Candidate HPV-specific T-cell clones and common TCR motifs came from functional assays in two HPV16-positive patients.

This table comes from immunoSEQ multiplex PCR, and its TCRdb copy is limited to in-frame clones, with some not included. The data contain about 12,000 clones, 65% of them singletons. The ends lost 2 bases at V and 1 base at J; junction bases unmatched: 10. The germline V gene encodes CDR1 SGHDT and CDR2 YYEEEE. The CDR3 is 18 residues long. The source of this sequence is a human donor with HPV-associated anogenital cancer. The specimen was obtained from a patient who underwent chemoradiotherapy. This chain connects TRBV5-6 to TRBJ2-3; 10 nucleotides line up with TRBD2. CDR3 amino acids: CASSLDGSLAGGTDTQYF. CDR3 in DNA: TGTGCCAGCAGCTTAGACGGTAGCCTAGCGGGGGGCACAGATACGCAGTATTTT.